This TCR beta chain was sequenced for a study of human T cells and chemical hapten exposure. This clonotype was observed at least ten times. The time point denotes: patch test 2, 6 weeks after DPC sensitization. Treatment of the sample: therapeutic diphenylcyclopropenone sensitization with weekly scalp DPC. Germline trimming cut 5 bases from V and 2 bases from J; bases unmatched to any gene: 7. This CDR3 contains 15 residues. From germline, CDR1 is MNHEY and CDR2 SVGEGT. TCRdb called the RACE reads again in MiXCR, with one record for every CDR3 protein. The sample holds approximately 110,000 distinct CDR3 sequences, 9.2% seen once.

The TCR comes from a woman aged 40-49 years with alopecia areata. Some clones in this sample may be carry-over from other donors' samples. The chain links TRBV6-2 or TRBV6-3 to TRBJ2-3; 7 bases line up with TRBD1. This material consisted of whole blood, taken in connection with sensitization to the hapten diphenylcyclopropenone (DPC). In DNA form, the CDR3 reads TGTGCCAGCAGTCGCTCGAGGGGGCTCACAGATACGCAGTATTTT. The encoded protein is CASSRSRGLTDTQYF.